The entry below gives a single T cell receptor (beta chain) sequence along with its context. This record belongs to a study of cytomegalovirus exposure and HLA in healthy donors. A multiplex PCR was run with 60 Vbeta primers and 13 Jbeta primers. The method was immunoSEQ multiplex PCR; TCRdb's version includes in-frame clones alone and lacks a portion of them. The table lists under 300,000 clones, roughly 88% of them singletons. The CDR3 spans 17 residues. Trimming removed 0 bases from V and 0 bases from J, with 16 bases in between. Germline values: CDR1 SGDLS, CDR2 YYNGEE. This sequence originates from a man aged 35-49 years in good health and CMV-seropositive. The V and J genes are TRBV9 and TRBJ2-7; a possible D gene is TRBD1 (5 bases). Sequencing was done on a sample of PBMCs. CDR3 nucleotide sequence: TGTGCCAGCAGCGTAGGAAAAACAGGTATTCCCTCCTACGAGCAGTACTTC. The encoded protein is CASSVGKTGIPSYEQYF.